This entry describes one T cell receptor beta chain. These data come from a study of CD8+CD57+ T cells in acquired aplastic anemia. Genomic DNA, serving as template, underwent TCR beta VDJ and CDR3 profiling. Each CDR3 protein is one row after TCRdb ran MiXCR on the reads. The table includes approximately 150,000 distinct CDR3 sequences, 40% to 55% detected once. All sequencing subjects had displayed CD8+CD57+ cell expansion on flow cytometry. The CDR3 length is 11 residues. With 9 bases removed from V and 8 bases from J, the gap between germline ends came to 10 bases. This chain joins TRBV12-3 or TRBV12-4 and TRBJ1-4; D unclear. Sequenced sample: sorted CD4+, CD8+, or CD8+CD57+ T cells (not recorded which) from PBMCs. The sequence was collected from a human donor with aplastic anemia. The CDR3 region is CASGRGEKLFF. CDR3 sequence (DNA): TGTGCCAGTGGGAGAGGGGAAAAACTGTTTTTT.